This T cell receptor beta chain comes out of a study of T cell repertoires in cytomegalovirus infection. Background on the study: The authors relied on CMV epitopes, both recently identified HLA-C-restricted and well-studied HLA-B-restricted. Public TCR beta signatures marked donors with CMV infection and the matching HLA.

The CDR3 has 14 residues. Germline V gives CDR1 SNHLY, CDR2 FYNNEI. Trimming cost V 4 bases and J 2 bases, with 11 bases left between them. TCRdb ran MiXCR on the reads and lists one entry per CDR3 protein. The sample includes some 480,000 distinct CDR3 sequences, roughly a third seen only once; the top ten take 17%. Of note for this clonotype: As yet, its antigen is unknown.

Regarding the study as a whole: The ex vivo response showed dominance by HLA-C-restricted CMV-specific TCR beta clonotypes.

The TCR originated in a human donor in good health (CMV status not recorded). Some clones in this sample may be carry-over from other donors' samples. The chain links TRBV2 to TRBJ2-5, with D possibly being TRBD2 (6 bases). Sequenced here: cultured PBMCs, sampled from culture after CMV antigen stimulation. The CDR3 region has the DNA TGTGCCAGCAGTGGGCAGGGAGGACAAGAGACCCAGTACTTC. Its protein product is CASSGQGGQETQYF.